Below, one TCR beta chain is given with its context. The antigen is not known. This specimen comes from a study of CD8+ T cells in alopecia areata. Regarding the study as a whole: Lesional scalp displayed greater clonality than normal scalp, most notably in alopecia totalis/universalis.

Reverse transcribed after extraction, RNA yielded cDNA as the sequencing template. The data were produced by immunoSEQ multiplex PCR, yet TCRdb's version contains in-frame clones alone and is incomplete. The table lists 90,000 to 130,000 clones, over 55% of them singletons. Peripheral blood, together with lesional scalp punch biopsies, was collected from alopecia areata patients. Trimming removed 6 bases at V and 2 bases at J, with 17 bases between. Germline V gene lookup returns CDR1 MDHEN and CDR2 SYDVKM. This CDR3 region has 15 residues. V is TRBV28 and J is TRBJ2-7; D is perhaps TRBD2 (6 bases). Sequencing was done on a sample of NKG2D-low CD8+ T cells sorted from blood. This receptor was identified in a human donor with alopecia areata. The CDR3 protein is CASRPISGITYEQYF. The CDR3 DNA is TGTGCCAGCAGACCGATTAGCGGTATAACCTACGAGCAGTACTTC.